A selection of T cell receptor beta chains follows, all from one sample in a study of T-cell memory formation after mild COVID-19. TCRdb called the 5' RACE reads again in MiXCR, with one record for every CDR3 protein. The sample records 550,000 to 700,000 distinct CDR3 sequences, 17% being singletons. The sequenced sample was PBMCs or a T cell subset sorted from them (not recorded which). Receptors were obtained from an adult woman who had mild COVID-19 (a few samples of this study predate the infection). Cell type and time point are not known. The conserved cysteine and the conserved F or W are not part of the CDR3 here.

TRBV7-2 | ASSLGLAVRNAF
TRBV7-7 | ASSPEGVTQY
TRBV2 | ASSVAPGAHT
TRBV7-2 | ASTLGTGRGNEKLF
TRBV5-6 | ASSVNRWLNTEAF
TRBV9 | ASSVGPGVDEQF
TRBV18 | ASSPPPGYEQY
TRBV5-1 | ASSLARQGAETQY
TRBV27 | ASSMVSGIYYGYT
TRBV6-1 | ASSPQSGAVREY
TRBV6-6 | ASSYSAGSSKNIQY
TRBV12-3/TRBV12-4 | ASSLAGEYGEQY
TRBV11-2 | ASSLGTSVYEQY
TRBV5-1 | ASSLEGTGANVLT
TRBV5-5 | ASSDGVGYEQY
TRBV12-3/TRBV12-4 | ASSTGTDYEQY
TRBV29-1 | SVRDRANSPLH
TRBV4-1 | ASRPRQDPNTEAF
TRBV29-1 | SVEWGAVHNEQF
TRBV24-1 | ATSDLGRERLDEQF